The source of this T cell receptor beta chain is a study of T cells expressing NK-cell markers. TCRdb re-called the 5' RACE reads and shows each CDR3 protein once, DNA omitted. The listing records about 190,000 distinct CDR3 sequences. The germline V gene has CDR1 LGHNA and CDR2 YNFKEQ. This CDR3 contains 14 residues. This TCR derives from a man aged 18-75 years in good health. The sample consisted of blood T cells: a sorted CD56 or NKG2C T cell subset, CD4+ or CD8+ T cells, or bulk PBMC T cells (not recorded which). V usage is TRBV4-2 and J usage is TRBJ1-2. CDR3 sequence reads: CASSQEGRGNGYTF.